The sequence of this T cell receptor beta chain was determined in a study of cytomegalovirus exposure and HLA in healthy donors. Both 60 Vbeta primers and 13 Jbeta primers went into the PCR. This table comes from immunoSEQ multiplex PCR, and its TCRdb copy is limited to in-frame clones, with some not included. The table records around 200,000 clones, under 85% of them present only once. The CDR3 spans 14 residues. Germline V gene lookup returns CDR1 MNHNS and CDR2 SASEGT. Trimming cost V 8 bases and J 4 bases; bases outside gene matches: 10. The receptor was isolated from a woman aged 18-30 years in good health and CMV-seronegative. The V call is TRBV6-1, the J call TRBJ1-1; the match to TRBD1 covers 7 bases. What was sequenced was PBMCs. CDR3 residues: CASLREGASTEAFF. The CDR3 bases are TGTGCCAGCCTCCGGGAGGGGGCCAGCACTGAAGCTTTCTTT.